This T cell receptor beta chain was captured in a study of blood T cell repertoires in COVID-19. Background on the study: Collection of acute and convalescent COVID-19 samples took place in the United States, Italy and Spain.

The CDR3 has 15 residues. Germline assignment: CDR1 MRHNA and CDR2 SNTAGT. The V gene lost 4 bases and the J gene lost 4 bases, with 16 bases spanning the gap. Authors' analysis steps: Estimation of nucleated cell counts was performed using reference gene primer amplification. The data were produced by immunoSEQ multiplex PCR, yet TCRdb's version contains in-frame clones alone and is incomplete. For V, J and clone size, that table is used; D and trimming come from the DNA. Of roughly 330,000 clones in the sample, more than 75% were seen once. The sequence was obtained from a woman aged 50 to 60 with acute or convalescent COVID-19. The chain is built from TRBV6-4 and TRBJ2-5; D is possibly TRBD2 (7 bases). What was sequenced was peripheral blood. The CDR3 loop is CASSVLGGPGETQYF. The CDR3, as DNA: TGTGCCAGCAGTGTTTTGGGGGGGCCTGGAGAGACCCAGTACTTC.